These 6 T cell receptor beta chains came from one sample sequenced in a study of neurological immune-mediated disorders. TCRdb analysed the 5' RACE reads with MiXCR anew, one entry per CDR3 protein. The table lists 45,000 or so distinct CDR3 sequences, about 22% of them singletons. Sample time point: technical triplicate 3. Sequenced input: PBMCs. These TCRs come from a man aged 55-75 years with HTLV-1-associated myelopathy (HAM/TSP).

V gene TRBV27 combines with J gene TRBJ1-1, with D possibly TRBD1 on 5 matching bases. V was trimmed by 6 bases and J by 1 base, leaving 12 bases between them. Germline V gene sequence: CDR1 MNHEY, CDR2 SMNVEV (reference sequence). The CDR3 loop spans 14 amino acids. Here the CDR3 reads CASSRDWANTEAFF. The CDR3 DNA reads as TGTGCCAGCAGCCGGGACTGGGCGAACACTGAAGCTTTCTTT.

This clonotype was seen many times. V usage is TRBV4-1 and J usage is TRBJ1-2, with no clear D. Germline V lookup: CDR1 MGHRA, CDR2 YSYEKL. V was cut by 4 bases and J by 7 bases, with 16 bases left in between. The CDR3 runs to 14 residues. The CDR3 DNA reads as TGCGCCAGCAGCCGTGCTGGACCCGGAGGTGGCTACACCTTC. This gives the protein CASSRAGPGGGYTF.

In this sample, this clonotype turned up many times. The rearrangement uses TRBV7-9 and TRBJ1-6; no definite D call. In germline, CDR1 is SEHNR, CDR2 FQNEAQ (reference sequence). The CDR3 extends over 13 amino acids. V lost 2 bases and J lost 6, with 5 bases in between. The CDR3 region is CASSLNSNSPLHF. In DNA form, the CDR3 reads TGTGCCAGCAGCTTAAATAGTAATTCACCCCTCCACTTT.

Many counts were recorded for this clonotype. The chain combines TRBV5-1 with TRBJ2-3; D might be TRBD2 (6 bases). Germline V gene data show CDR1 as SGHRS and CDR2 as YFSETQ. The V and J ends lost 2 bases and 2 bases respectively, with 9 bases between them. The CDR3 has 14 amino acids. In DNA, the CDR3 is TGCGCCAGCAGCTTCGGCGGGATCACAGATACGCAGTATTTT. It encodes CASSFGGITDTQYF.

This clonotype was counted ten times or more. The rearrangement links TRBV20-1 to TRBJ2-7, with TRBD1 as a possible D gene (6 bases). Germline V CDR1 and CDR2: DFQATT, SNEGSKA (reference sequence). This CDR3 spans 14 amino acids. V lost 5 bases and J lost 3, with 17 bases in between. The CDR3 coding sequence is TGCAGTGCTTACAACTCGGACAGATTCTACGAGCAGTACTTC. Its protein is CSAYNSDRFYEQYF.

This clonotype was counted many times. This sequence joins TRBV5-1 and TRBJ2-2; D gene unclear. V lost 0 bases and J 1 base, leaving 7 bases between the germline ends. CDR3 length: 15 residues. Germline V gene lookup returns CDR1 SGHRS and CDR2 YFSETQ. The CDR3, as DNA: TGCGCCAGCAGCTTGGCCGGCCGGAACACCGGGGAGCTGTTTTTT. Its translation: CASSLAGRNTGELFF.